The T cell receptor beta chain under discussion was sequenced for a study of cytomegalovirus exposure and HLA in healthy donors. Study as a whole: Previous work identified 95 million to 140 million unique TCR beta sequences from about 200 million T cells.

The PCR contained 60 Vbeta and 13 Jbeta primers. TCRdb keeps only in-frame clones here, not all; method: immunoSEQ multiplex PCR. The data show 150,000 or so clones, more than 9.5% seen once. The sample holds a few counts of this clone. Its matching antigen is unknown. The length of the CDR3 is 14 residues. CDR1 and CDR2 from the germline V gene are WSHSY and SAAADI. V was shortened by 5 bases and J by 6 bases, with 16 bases between the two germline ends. The study, taken as a whole, reports: Published work reported that the classifier diagnosed cytomegalovirus status with high specificity and sensitivity. Apart from CMV serostatus, no immune exposure information was available. About 90% or about 30% of the time was how often most TCR beta V segments were productive, according to an earlier analysis.

The specimen was PBMCs. The chain couples TRBV10-2 to TRBJ1-1; possibly TRBD1 for D (5 bases). This TCR was sampled from a man aged 45-60 years in good health and CMV-seronegative. In DNA form, the CDR3 reads TGCGCCAGCAGTATGGCAGGGAAAGTCGCTGAAGCTTTCTTT. Its translation is CASSMAGKVAEAFF.